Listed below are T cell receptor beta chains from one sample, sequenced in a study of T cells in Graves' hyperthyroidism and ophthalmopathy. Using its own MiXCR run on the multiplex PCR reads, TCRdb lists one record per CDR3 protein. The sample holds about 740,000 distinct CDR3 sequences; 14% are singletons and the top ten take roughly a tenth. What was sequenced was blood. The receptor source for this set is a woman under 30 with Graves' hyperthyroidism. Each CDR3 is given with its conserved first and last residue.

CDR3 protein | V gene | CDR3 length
CASSKQGSNQPQHF | TRBV27 | 14
CASSPVGEETQYF | TRBV4-3 | 13
CSVEGHTSVGETQYF | TRBV29-1 | 15
CASSFGTGVSYEQYF | TRBV6-2/TRBV6-3 | 15
CATSDRVNQPQHF | TRBV24-1 | 13
CASRPPQGANGELFF | TRBV6-1 | 15
CAWSGPTLTGTRRGGYTF | TRBV30 | 18
CASSLGLAGGPRYDTQYF | TRBV3-1 | 18
CASSHEVGGGETQYF | TRBV4-1 | 15
CASGRRRSGGEWNYGYTF | TRBV28 | 18
CSVVAGKNQPQHF | TRBV29-1 | 13
CASRTEGGGNTIYF | TRBV30 | 14
CASSESSPLEASGTEAFF | TRBV10-1 | 18
CSAQGAGNTIYF | TRBV20-1 | 12
CASSLTEYGYTF | TRBV2 | 12
CASSGQGSKSDTQYF | TRBV6-1 | 15
CASSSTNHYGYTF | TRBV7-8 | 13
CASSSRTNTEAFF | TRBV12-3/TRBV12-4 | 13
CASSYRVGEQFF | TRBV6-1 | 12
CASSPGLSGSGEQYF | TRBV18 | 15
CASRGTGGANTEAFF | TRBV5-1 | 15
CAISESATTEAFF | TRBV10-3 | 13
CSARANFLEPQETQYF | TRBV20-1 | 16
CATSDSPGQGIGPQETQYF | TRBV24-1 | 19
CASRKLAGGPGDEQFF | TRBV9 | 16
CSATKGYRQFF | TRBV20-1 | 11
CAWGAGTRWYWSGYTF | TRBV30 | 16
CSARDGLAGEVSGANVLTF | TRBV20-1 | 19
CASGSNRGGGELFF | TRBV6-2/TRBV6-3 | 14
CASSTRTGAMNTEAFF | TRBV5-1 | 16
CASSEGVSTGALGTEAFF | TRBV2 | 18
CAWGTGFRSEKLFF | TRBV30 | 14
CASSVGRGSYNEQFF | TRBV2 | 15